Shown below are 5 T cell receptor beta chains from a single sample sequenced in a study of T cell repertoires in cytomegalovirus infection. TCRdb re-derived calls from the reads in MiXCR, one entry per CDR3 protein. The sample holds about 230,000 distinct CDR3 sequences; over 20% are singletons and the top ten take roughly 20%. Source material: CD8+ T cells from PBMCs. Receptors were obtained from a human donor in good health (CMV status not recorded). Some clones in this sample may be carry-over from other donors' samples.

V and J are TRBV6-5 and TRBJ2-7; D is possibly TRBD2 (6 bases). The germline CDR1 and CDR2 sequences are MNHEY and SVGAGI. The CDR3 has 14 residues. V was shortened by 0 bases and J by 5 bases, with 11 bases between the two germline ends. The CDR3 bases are TGTGCCAGCAGTTACTCCATGGGGGGAGACGAGCAGTACTTC. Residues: CASSYSMGGDEQYF.

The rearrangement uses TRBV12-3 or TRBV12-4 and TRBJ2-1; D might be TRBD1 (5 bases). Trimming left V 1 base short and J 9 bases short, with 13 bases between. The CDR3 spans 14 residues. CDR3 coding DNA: TGTGCCAGCAGTTTAGTTCCCCGGCAGGGTGAGCAGTTCTTC. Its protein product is CASSLVPRQGEQFF.

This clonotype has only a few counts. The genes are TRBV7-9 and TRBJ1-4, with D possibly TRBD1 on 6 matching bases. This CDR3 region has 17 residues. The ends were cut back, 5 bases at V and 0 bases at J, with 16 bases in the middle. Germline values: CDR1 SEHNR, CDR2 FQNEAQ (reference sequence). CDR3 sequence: CASSLGQNHATNEKLFF. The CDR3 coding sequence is TGTGCCAGCAGCCTGGGACAAAATCATGCAACTAATGAAAAACTGTTTTTT.

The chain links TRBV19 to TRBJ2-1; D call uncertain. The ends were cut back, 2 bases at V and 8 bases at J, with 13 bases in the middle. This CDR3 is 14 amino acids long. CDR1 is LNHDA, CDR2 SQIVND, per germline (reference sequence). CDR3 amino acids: CASSINVLSHEQFF. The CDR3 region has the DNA TGTGCCAGTAGTATAAATGTCCTGTCACATGAGCAGTTCTTC.

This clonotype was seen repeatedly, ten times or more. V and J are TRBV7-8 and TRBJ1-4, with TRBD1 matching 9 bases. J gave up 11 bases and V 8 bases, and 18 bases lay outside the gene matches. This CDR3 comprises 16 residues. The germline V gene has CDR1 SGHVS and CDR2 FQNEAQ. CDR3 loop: CASAVLRSQGTGKLFF. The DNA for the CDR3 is TGTGCCAGCGCCGTGCTTAGAAGTCAGGGGACAGGGAAACTGTTTTTT.